The entry below describes one T cell receptor (beta chain). In germline, CDR1 is SGDLS, CDR2 YYNGEE. Trimming removed 0 bases from V and 4 bases from J, with 10 bases in between. The CDR3 spans 14 residues. The data were taken from a study of cytomegalovirus exposure and HLA in healthy donors. The PCR contained 60 Vbeta and 13 Jbeta primers. Produced via immunoSEQ multiplex PCR; TCRdb's table is partial and in-frame only. This sample has about 100,000 clones, with 65% to 90% found just once. Sequenced sample: PBMCs. This receptor was taken from a woman aged 65 to 85 in good health and CMV-seropositive. This sequence joins TRBV9 and TRBJ1-1; the D is unclear. CDR3 protein: CASSVDVLSTEAFF. CDR3 bases: TGTGCCAGCAGCGTAGACGTTCTCAGCACTGAAGCTTTCTTT. Looking up the rest from reference TRBV9 and TRBJ1-1 gives the full variable domain: DSGVTQTPKHLITATGQRVTLRCSPRSGDLSVYWYQQSLDQGLQFLIQYYNGEERAKGNILERFSAQQFPDLHSELNLSSLELGDSALYFCASSVDVLSTEAFFGQGTRLTVV.